This TCR beta chain was sequenced in a study of blood T cells in healthy people across ages (dated by TCRdb to the mid-2010s). For context, the study as a whole: In model experiments, template switching captured roughly one uniquely barcoded TCR beta cDNA molecule for every two T cells. Two additional independent replicas of 1 million unique cDNA reads from the same blood draw were analyzed for two donors (one aged 18 to 29 and one aged 80 or older). Donors were grouped into four age groups: young (average approximately 16 years), middle-aged (roughly 40), aged (roughly 67) and long-lived (around 82). Using deep sequencing normalized with unique cDNA molecular identifiers, the study measured how TCR beta repertoire diversity changes with age. To avoid experimental bias, donors of different ages were randomly spread across the sequencing lanes. Here is what the overall study found, with its caveats: Because donor CMV infection status was unknown, age-related changes in expanded clonotypes were potentially confounded. Estimates of total diversity based on one million sequenced T cells were regarded as lower bounds and as underestimates. Observed TCR beta diversity correlated strongly with the percentage of naive T cells measured by flow cytometry. As age increased, observed TCR beta diversity per million T cells dropped in a roughly linear way, and a significant reduction was already evident by age 40. Compared with the aged group, the long-lived group had more naive CD4+ T cells, fewer expanded clones and increased TCR diversity, suggesting age selection. Because profiling used bulk unsorted PBMCs, naive and antigen-experienced compartments could not be compared conclusively.

The CDR3 has 14 amino acids, counting the end cysteine and phenylalanine. The sequence is cut down to CDR3 DNA, 42 bases in frame from base 1. Trimming accounts for 6 bases at V and 3 bases at J, while the number of junction bases matched to no gene is 9. The germline V gene encodes CDR1 DFQATT and CDR2 SNEGSKA (reference sequence). Libraries were prepared through 5' RACE. The data were produced on an Illumina HiSeq 2500. The second PCR ran for about 6 to 12 cycles and used a J-beta primer mix along with a sample-barcoded 5' primer. Each TCR beta cDNA molecule received a unique molecular identifier from a template-switch 5' adaptor carrying 12 random nucleotides. Each sample yielded at least 2.5 million CDR3-containing paired-end reads. The Mint cDNA synthesis kit, primed by a TRBC-specific oligonucleotide, was used to synthesize first-strand cDNA from all RNA. All cDNA was treated with uracil-DNA glycosylase and then went through a first 18-cycle PCR with the universal primers M1SS and BC2_uni_R. The authors' pipeline ran thus. Each sample was normalized by randomly selecting 1 million high-quality reads, each carrying a distinct molecular identifier. Instead of being binned into consensus sequences, reads with shared molecular identifiers were discarded. MiTCR, run with a Q25 quality threshold and the strictest error-elimination algorithm, handled CDR3 identification, clonotype clustering and error correction. Lower-bound total TCR beta diversity was estimated with a nonparametric unseen species model using Euler transformation. TCRdb reworked the public reads: Q25 trimming with fastp, MiXCR clone assembly, productive beta chains retained. Each entry merges the rows of one CDR3 protein and shows their most common DNA and genes. TCRdb, rather than the study authors, made the V and J calls. This sample comprises some 1.4 million distinct CDR3 sequences, roughly 40% of them detected only once. 7% to 9% of the sample goes to the ten largest clones.

Donors were 39 systemically healthy Caucasian individuals from Russia aged 6 to 90 years. Each donor gave 8 to 10 milliliters of peripheral blood, drawn into EDTA-treated Vacutainer tubes. PBMCs were isolated by Ficoll-Paque density-gradient centrifugation, with at least 7 million obtained per sample. Trizol reagent was used to extract total RNA from PBMCs, with at least 5 micrograms per sample. Naive CD45RAhigh/CD27high T cell percentages were measured by flow cytometry on a PBMC aliquot from every donor. On this clonotype: Its specific antigen is unknown. Qualities for individual bases were not recorded, and no much larger clone is one base off.

Sequencing input: blood. The chain is encoded by TRBV20-1 joined to TRBJ2-3; 7 junctional bases match TRBD2. This receptor was obtained from a woman between 18 and 29 years old in good health. The nucleotide sequence is given as TGCAGTGCCCCCCCACTAGCGCCTACAGATACGCAGTATTTT. Protein translation: CSAPPLAPTDTQYF.